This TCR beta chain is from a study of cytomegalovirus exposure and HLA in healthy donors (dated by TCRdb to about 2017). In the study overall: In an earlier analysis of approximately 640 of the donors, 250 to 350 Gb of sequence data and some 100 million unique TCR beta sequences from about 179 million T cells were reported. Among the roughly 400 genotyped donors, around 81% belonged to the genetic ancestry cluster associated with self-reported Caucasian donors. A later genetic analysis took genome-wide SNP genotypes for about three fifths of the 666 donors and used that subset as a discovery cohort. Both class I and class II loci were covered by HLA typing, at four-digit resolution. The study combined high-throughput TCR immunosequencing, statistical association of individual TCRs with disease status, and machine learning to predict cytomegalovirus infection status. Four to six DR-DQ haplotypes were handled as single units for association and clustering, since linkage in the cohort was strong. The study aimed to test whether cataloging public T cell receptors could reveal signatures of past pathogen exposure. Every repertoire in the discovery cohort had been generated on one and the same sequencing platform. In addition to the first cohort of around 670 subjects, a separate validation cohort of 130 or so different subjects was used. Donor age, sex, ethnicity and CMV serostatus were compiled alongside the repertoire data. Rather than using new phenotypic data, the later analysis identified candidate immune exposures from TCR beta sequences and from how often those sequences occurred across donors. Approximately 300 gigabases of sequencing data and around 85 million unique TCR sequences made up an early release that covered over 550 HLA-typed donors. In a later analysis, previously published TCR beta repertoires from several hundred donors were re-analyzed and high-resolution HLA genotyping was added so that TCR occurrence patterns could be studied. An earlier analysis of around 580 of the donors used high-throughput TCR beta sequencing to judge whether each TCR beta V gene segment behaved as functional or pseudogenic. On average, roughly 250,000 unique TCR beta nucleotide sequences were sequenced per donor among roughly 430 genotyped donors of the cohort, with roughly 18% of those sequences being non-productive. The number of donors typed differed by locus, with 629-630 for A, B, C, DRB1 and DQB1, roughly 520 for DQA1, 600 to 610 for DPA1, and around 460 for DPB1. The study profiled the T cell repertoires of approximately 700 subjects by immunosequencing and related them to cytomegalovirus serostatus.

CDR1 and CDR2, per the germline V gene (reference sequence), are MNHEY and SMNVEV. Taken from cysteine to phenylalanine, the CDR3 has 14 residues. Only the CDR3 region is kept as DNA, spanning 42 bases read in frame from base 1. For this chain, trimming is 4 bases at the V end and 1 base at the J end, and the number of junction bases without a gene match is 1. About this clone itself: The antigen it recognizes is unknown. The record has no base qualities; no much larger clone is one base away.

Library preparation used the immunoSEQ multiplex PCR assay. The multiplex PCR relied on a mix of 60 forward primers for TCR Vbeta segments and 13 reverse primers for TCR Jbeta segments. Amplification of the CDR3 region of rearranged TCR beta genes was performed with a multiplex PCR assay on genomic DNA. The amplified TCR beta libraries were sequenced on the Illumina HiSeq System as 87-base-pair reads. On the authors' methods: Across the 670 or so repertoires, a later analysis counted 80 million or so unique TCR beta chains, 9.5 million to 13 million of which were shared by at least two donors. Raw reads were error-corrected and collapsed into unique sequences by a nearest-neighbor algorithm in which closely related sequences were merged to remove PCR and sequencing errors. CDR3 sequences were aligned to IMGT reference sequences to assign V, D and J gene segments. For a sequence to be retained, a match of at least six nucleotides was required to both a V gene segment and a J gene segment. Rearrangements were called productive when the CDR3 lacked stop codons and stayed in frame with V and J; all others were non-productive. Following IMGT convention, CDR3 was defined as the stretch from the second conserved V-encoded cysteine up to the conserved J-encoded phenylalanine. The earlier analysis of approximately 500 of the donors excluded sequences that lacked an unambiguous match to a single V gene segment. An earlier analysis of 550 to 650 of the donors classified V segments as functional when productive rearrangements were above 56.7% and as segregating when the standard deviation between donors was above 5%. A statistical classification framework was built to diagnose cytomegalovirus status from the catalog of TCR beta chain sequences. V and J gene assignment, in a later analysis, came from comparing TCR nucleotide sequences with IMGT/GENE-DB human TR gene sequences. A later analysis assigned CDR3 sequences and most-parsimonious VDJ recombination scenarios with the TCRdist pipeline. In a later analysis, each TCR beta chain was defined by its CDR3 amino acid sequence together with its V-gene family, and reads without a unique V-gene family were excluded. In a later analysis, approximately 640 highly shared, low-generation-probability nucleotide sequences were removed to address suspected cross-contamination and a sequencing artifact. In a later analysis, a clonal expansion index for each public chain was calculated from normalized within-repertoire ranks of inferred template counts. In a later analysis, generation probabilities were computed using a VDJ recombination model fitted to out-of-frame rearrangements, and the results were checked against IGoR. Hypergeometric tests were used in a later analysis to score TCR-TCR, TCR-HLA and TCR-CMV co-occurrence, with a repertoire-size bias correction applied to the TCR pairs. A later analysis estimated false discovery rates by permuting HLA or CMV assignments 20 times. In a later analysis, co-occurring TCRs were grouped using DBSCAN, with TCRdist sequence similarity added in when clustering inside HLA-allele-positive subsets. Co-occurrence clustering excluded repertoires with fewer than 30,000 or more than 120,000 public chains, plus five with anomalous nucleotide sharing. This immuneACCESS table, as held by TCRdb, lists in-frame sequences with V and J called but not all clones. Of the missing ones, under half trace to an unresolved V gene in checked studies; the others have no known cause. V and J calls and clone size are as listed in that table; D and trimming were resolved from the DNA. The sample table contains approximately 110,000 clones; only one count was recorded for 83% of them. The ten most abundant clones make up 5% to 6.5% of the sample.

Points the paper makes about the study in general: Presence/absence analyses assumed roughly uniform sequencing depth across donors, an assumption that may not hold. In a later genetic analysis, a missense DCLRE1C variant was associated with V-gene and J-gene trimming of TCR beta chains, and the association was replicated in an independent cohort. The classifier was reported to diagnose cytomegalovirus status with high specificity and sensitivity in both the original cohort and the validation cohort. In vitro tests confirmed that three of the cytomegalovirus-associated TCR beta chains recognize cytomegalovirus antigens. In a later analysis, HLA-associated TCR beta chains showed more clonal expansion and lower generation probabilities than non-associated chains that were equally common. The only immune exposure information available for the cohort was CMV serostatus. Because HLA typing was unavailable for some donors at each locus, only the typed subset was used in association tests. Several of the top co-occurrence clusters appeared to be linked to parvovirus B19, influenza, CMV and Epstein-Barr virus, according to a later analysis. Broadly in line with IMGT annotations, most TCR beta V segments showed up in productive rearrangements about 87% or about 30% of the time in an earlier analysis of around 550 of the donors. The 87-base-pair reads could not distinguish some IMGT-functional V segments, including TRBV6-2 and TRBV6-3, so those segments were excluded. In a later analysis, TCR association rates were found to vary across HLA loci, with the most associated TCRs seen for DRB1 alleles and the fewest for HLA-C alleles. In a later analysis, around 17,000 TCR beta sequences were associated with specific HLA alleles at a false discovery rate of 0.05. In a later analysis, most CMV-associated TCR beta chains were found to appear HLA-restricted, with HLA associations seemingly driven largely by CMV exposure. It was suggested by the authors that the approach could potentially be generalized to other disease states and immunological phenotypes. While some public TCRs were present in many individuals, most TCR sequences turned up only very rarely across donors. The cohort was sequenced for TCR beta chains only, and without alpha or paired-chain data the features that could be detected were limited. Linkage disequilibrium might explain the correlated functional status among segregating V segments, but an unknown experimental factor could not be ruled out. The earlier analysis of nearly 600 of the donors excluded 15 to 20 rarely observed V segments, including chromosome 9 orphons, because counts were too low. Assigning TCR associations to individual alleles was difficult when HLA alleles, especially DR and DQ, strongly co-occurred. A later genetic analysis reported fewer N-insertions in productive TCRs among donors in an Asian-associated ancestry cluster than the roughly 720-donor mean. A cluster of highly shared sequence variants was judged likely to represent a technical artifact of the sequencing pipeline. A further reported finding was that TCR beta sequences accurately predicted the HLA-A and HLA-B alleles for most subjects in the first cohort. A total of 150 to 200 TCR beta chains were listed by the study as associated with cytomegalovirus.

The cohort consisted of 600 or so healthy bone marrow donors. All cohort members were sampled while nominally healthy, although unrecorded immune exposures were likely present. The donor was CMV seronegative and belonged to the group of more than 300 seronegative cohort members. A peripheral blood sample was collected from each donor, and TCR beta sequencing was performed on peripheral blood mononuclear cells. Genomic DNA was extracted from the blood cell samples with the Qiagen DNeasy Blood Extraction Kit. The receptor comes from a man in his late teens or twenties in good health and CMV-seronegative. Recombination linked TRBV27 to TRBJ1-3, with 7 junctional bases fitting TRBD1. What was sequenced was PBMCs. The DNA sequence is TGTGCCAGCAGTTCGACAGGGTCTGGAAACACCATATATTTT. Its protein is CASSSTGSGNTIYF.